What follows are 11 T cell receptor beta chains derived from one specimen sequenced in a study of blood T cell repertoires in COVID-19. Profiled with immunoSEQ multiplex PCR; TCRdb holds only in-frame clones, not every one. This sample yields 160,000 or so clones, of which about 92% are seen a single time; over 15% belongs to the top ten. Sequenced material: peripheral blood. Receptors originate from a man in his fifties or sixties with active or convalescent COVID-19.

The CDR3 DNA reads as TGTGCCAGTAGTTTAACTAGTCTCTACGAGCAGTACTTC. Its translation: CASSLTSLYEQYF. The chain carries TRBV19 and TRBJ2-7, with a tentative D call TRBD2 (5 bases). Looked up from germline, CDR1 is LNHDA and CDR2 is SQIVND (reference sequence). This CDR3 comprises 13 residues. The V end lost 5 bases, the J end lost 3 bases, and 11 bases lay between the germline ends.

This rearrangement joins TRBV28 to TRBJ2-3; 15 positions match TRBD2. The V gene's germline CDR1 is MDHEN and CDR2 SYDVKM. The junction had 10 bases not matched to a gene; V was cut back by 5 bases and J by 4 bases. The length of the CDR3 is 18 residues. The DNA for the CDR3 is TGTGCCAGCAGTCCCGGGACTAGCGGGAGGAGAGTTGCAGATACGCAGTATTTT. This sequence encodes CASSPGTSGRRVADTQYF.

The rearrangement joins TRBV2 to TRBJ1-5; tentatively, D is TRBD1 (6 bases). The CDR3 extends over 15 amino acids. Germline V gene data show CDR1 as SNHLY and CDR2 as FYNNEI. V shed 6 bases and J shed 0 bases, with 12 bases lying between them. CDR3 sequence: CASRDSGYSNQPQHF. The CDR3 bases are TGTGCCAGCAGGGACAGCGGATATAGCAATCAGCCCCAGCATTTT.

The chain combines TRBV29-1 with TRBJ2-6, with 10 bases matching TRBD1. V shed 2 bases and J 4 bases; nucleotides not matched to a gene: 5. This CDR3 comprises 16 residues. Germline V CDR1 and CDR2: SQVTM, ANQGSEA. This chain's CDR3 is CSVERDRGAGANVLTF. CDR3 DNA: TGCAGCGTTGAAAGGGACAGGGGAGCCGGGGCCAACGTCCTGACTTTC. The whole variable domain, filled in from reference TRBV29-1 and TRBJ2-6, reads SAVISQKPSRDICQRGTSLTIQCQVDSQVTMMFWYRQQPGQSLTLIATANQGSEATYESGFVIDKFPISRPNLTFSTLTVSNMSPEDSSIYLCSVERDRGAGANVLTFGAGSRLTVL.

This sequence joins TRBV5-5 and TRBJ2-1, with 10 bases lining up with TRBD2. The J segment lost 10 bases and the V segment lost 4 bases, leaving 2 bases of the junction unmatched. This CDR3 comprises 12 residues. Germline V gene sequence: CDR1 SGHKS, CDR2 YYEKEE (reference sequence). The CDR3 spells CASSQGLAEQFF. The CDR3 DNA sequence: TGTGCCAGCAGCCAGGGACTAGCGGAGCAGTTCTTC.

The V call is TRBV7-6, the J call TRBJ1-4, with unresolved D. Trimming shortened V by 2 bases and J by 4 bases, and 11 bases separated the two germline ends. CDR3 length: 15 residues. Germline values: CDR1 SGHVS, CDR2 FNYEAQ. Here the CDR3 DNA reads TGTGCCAGCAGCTTATCCGTAACAAGTAATGAAAAACTGTTTTTT. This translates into CASSLSVTSNEKLFF. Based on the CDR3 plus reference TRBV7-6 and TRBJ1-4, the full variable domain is GAGVSQSPRYKVTKRGQDVALRCDPISGHVSLYWYRQALGQGPEFLTYFNYEAQQDKSGLPNDRFSAERPEGSISTLTIQRTEQRDSAMYRCASSLSVTSNEKLFFGSGTQLSVL.

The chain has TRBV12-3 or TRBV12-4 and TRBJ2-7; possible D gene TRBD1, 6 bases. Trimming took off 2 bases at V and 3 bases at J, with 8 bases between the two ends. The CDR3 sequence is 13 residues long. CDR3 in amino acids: CASSLRGSYEQYF. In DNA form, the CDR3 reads TGTGCCAGCAGTTTAAGGGGGAGCTACGAGCAGTACTTC.

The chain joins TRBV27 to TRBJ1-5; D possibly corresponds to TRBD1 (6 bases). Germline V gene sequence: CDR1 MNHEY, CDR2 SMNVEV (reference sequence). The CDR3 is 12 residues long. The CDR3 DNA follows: TGTGTCACGGGGCAGGGGCTCCAGCCCCAGCATTTT. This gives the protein CVTGQGLQPQHF.

The CDR3, as DNA: TGTGCCAGCAGTTTATCTACAGGGTTGGAAGCTTTCTTT. This sequence encodes CASSLSTGLEAFF. The V call is TRBV28, the J call TRBJ1-1; weak D call: TRBD1 (6 bases). This CDR3 has 13 residues. Per germline, CDR1 MDHEN and CDR2 SYDVKM. Trimming removed 1 base at V and 8 bases at J, with 11 bases between.

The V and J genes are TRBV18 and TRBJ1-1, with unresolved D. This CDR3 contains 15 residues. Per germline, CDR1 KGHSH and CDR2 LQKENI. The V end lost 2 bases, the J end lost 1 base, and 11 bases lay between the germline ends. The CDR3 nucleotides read TGTGCCAGCTCACCAGAGTCCCAGCGGAACACTGAAGCTTTCTTT. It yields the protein CASSPESQRNTEAFF.

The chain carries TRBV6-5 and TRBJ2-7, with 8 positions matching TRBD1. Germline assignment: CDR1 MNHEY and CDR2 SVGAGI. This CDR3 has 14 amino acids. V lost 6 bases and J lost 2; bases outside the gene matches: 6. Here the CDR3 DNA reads TGTGCCAGCAGAAGTGACAGGGGTCCCTACGAGCAGTACTTC. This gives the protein CASRSDRGPYEQYF.